This T cell receptor (beta chain) was profiled in a study of CD8+ T cells in alopecia areata. As for the study in general: Treated individuals took tofacitinib by mouth, 5 to 10 mg twice daily. Treatment ran 6 to 18 months, with 6 months of follow-up afterward. Whole-study results and caveats: Alopecia totalis/universalis scalp especially showed more expanded CD8+ clones than normal scalp.

The CDR3 has 17 amino acids. Germline lookup yields CDR1 LGHNA and CDR2 YSLEER. Trimming cost V 0 bases and J 0 bases, with 13 bases left between them. With regard to this clone: Its antigen is not identified.

As the sequencing template, cDNA was produced by extracting RNA and reverse transcribing it. Profiled with immunoSEQ multiplex PCR; TCRdb holds only in-frame clones, not every one. The sample has about 130,000 clones, approximately 49% seen once; the top ten hold around 19%. Specimens obtained from alopecia areata patients comprised lesional scalp punch biopsies and peripheral blood. The rearrangement links TRBV4-3 to TRBJ2-3; D is unclear. This receptor was obtained from a human donor with alopecia areata. The sample here was CD8+ T cells sorted from blood, taken at week 0. The CDR3: CASSQDETGVSTDTQYF. The CDR3 coding sequence is TGCGCCAGCAGCCAAGACGAGACTGGGGTTAGCACAGATACGCAGTATTTT.